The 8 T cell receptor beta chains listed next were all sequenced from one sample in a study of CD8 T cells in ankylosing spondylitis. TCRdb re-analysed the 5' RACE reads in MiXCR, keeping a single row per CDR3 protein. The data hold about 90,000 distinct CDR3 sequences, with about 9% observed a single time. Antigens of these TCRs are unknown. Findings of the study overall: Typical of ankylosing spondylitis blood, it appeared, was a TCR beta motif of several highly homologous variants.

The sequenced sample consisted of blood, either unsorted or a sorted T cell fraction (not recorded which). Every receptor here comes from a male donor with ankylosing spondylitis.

CDR3 nucleotides: TGTGCCAGCAGCCAAGGTCTCGGGACTAGCGGGAGGGCAAGCGTGGGCGGGGAGCTGTTTTTT. This codes for CASSQGLGTSGRASVGGELFF. The rearrangement links TRBV4-2 to TRBJ2-2; 16 bases fit TRBD2. CDR1 LGHNA and CDR2 YNFKEQ come from the germline V gene. There are 21 residues in the CDR3. V trimming: 1 base; J trimming: 7 bases; junction bases outside the gene matches: 15.

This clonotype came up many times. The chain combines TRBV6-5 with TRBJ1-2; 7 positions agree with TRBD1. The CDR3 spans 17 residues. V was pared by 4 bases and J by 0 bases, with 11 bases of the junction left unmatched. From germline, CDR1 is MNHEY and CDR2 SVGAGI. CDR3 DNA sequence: TGTGCCAGCAGTTGCTGGGACAGACGGGAAGCTAACTATGGCTACACCTTC. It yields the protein CASSCWDRREANYGYTF.

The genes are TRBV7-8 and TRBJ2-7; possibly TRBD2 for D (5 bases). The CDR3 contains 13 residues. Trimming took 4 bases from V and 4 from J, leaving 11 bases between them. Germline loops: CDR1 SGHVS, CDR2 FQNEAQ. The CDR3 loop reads CASSYRGVYEQYV. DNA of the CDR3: TGTGCCAGCAGCTATCGGGGAGTTTACGAGCAGTACGTC.

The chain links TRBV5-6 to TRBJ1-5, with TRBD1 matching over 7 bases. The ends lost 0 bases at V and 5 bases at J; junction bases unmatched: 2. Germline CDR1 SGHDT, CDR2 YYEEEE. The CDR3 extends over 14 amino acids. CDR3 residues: CASSLGQGYQPQHF. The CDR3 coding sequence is TGTGCCAGCAGCTTGGGACAGGGCTATCAGCCCCAGCATTTT. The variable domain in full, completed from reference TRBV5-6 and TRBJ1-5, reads DAGVTQSPTHLIKTRGQQVTLRCSPKSGHDTVSWYQQALGQGPQFIFQYYEEEERQRGNFPDRFSGHQFPNYSSELNVNALLLGDSALYLCASSLGQGYQPQHFGDGTRLSIL.

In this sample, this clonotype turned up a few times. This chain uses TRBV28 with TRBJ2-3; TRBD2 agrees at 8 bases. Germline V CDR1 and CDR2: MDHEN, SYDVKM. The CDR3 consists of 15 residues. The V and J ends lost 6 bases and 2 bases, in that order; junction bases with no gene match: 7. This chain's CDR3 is CASRPYSGTTDTQYF. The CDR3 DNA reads TGTGCCAGCAGACCCTATAGCGGGACCACAGATACGCAGTATTTT.

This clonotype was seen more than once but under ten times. DNA for the CDR3: TGTGCCAGCAGTGTGACGGCGGGGGAGCCCCAGCATTTT. Its protein product is CASSVTAGEPQHF. The chain couples TRBV2 to TRBJ1-5, with D maybe TRBD1 (5 bases). Trimming removed 4 bases from V and 8 bases from J, with 12 bases in between. Germline CDR1 reads SNHLY; CDR2 reads FYNNEI. The CDR3 has 13 amino acids.

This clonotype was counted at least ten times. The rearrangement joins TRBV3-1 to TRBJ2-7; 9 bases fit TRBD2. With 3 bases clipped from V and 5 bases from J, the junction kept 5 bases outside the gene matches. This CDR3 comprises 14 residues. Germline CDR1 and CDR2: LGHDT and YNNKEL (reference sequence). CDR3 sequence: CASSQIAGADEQYF. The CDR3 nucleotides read TGTGCCAGCAGCCAGATAGCGGGAGCGGACGAGCAGTACTTC.

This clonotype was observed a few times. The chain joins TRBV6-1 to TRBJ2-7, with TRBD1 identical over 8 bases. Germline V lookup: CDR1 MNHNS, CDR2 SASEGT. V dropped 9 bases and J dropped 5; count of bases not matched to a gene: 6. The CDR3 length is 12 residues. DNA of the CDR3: TGTGCCAGTCACGACAGGGGCCACGAGCAGTACTTC. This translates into CASHDRGHEQYF.